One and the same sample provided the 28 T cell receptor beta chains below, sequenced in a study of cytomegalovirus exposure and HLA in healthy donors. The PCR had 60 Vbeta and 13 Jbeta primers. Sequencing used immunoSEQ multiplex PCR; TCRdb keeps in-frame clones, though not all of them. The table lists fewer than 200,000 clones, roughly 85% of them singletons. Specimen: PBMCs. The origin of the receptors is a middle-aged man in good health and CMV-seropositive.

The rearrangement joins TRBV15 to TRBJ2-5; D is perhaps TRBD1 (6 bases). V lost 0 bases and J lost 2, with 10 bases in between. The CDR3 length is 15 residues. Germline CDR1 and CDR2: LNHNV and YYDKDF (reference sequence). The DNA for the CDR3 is TGTGCCACCAGCAGAGATACAGGGTGGCAAGAGACCCAGTACTTC. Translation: CATSRDTGWQETQYF.

CDR3 coding DNA: TGCGCCAGCAGCACCAACAGTGTGCGAGAGACCCAGTACTTC. Translation: CASSTNSVRETQYF. The V and J genes are TRBV5-1 and TRBJ2-5, with D uncertain. The CDR3 covers 14 residues. The V end lost 4 bases, the J end lost 4 bases, and 14 bases lay between the germline ends. Germline-derived CDR1 and CDR2 are SGHRS and YFSETQ. Drawing the rest from reference TRBV5-1 and TRBJ2-5, the complete variable domain is KAGVTQTPRYLIKTRGQQVTLSCSPISGHRSVSWYQQTPGQGLQFLFEYFSETQRNKGNFPGRFSGRQFSNSRSEMNVSTLELGDSALYLCASSTNSVRETQYFGPGTRLLVL.

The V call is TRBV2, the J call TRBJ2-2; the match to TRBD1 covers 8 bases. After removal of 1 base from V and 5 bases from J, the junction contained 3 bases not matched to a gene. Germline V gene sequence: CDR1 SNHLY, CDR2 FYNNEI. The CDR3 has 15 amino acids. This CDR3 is CASSEGQGITGELFF. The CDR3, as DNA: TGTGCCAGCAGTGAAGGACAGGGGATTACCGGGGAGCTGTTTTTT.

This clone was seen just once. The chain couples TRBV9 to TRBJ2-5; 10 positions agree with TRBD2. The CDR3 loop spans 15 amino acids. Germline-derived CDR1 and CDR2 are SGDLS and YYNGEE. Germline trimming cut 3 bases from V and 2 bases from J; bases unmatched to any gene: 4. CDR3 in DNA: TGTGCCAGCAGCGCTGGGACTAGCGAACAAGAGACCCAGTACTTC. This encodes CASSAGTSEQETQYF.

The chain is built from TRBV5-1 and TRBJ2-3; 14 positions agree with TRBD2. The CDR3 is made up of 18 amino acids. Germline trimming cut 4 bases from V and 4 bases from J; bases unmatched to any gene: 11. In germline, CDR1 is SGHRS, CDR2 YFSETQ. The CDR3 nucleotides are TGCGCCAGCAGCCTGGGACTAGCGGGAGTGGGTGGCGCAGATACGCAGTATTTT. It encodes CASSLGLAGVGGADTQYF.

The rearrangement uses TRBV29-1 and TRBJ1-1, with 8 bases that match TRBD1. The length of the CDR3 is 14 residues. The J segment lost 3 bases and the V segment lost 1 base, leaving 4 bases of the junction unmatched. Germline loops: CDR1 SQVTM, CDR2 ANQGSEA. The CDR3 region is CSVEGDRSYTEAFF. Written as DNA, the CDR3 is TGCAGCGTTGAAGGGGACAGGTCGTACACTGAAGCTTTCTTT.

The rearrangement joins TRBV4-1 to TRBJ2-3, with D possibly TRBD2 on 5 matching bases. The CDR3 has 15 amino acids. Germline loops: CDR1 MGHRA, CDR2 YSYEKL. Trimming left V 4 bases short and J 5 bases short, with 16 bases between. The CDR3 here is CASSRGSDSQDTQYF. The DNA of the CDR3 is TGCGCCAGCAGCCGGGGTTCGGACTCGCAAGATACGCAGTATTTT.

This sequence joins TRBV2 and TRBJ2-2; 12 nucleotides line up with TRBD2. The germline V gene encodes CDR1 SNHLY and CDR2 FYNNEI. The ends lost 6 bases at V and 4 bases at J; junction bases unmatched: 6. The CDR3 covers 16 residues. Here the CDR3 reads CASRLAGGPSTGELFF. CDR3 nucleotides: TGTGCCAGCAGGCTAGCGGGAGGGCCCTCCACCGGGGAGCTGTTTTTT. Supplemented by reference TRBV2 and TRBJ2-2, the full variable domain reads EPEVTQTPSHQVTQMGQEVILRCVPISNHLYFYWYRQILGQKVEFLVSFYNNEISEKSEIFDDQFSVERPDGSNFTLKIRSTKLEDSAMYFCASRLAGGPSTGELFFGEGSRLTVL.

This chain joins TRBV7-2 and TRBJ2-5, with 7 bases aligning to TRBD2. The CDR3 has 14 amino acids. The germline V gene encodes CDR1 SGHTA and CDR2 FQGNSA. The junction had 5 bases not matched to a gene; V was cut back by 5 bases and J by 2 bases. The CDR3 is CASSPAGLQETQYF. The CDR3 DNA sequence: TGTGCCAGCAGCCCAGCGGGACTACAAGAGACCCAGTACTTC. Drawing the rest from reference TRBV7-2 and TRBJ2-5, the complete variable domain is GAGVSQSPSNKVTEKGKDVELRCDPISGHTALYWYRQSLGQGLEFLIYFQGNSAPDKSGLPSDRFSAERTGGSVSTLTIQRTQQEDSAVYLCASSPAGLQETQYFGPGTRLLVL.

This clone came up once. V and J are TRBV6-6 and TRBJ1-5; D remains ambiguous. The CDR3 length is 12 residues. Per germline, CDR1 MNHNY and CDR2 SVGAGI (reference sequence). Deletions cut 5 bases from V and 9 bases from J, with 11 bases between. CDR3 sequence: CASSVVLGPQHF. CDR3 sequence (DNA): TGTGCCAGCAGTGTAGTACTTGGGCCCCAGCATTTT.

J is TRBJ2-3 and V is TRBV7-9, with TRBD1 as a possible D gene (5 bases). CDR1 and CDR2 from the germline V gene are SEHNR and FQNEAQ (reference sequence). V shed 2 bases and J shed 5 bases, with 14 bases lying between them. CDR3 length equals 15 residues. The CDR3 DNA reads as TGTGCCAGCAGCTTACGGCAGGGTGACAAAGATACGCAGTATTTT. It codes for CASSLRQGDKDTQYF.

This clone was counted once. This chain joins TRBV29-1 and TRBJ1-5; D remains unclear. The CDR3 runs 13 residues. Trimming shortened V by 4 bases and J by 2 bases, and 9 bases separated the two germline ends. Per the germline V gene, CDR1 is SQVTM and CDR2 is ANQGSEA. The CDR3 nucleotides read TGCAGCGTTGCTTCCGGTGGCAATCAGCCCCAGCATTTT. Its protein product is CSVASGGNQPQHF. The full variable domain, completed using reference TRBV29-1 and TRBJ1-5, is SAVISQKPSRDICQRGTSLTIQCQVDSQVTMMFWYRQQPGQSLTLIATANQGSEATYESGFVIDKFPISRPNLTFSTLTVSNMSPEDSSIYLCSVASGGNQPQHFGDGTRLSIL.

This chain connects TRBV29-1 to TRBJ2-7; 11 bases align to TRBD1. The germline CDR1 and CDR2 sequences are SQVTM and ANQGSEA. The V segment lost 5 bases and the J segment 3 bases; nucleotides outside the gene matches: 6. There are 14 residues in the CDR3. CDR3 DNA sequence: TGCAGCGTTTTATGGACAGGGGGCTTCTACGAGCAGTACTTC. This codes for CSVLWTGGFYEQYF.

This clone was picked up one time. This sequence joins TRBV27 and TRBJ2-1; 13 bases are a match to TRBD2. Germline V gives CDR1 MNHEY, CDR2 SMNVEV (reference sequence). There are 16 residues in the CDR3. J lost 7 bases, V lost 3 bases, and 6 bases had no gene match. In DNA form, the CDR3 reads TGTGCCAGCAGTTTGATACTAGCGGGAGGGCCAAATGAGCAGTTCTTC. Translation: CASSLILAGGPNEQFF.

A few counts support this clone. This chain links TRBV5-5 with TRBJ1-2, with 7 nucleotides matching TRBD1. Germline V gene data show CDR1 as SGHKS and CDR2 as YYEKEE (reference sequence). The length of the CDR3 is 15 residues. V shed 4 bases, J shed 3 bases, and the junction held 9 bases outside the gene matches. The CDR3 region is CASSPTGAEDYGYTF. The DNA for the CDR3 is TGTGCCAGCAGCCCCACAGGGGCTGAGGACTATGGCTACACCTTC.

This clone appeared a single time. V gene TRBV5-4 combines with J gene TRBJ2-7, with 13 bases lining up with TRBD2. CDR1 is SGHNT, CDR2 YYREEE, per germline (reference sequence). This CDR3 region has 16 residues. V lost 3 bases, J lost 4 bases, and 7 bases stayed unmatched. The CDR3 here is CASSSGLAGAAYEQYF. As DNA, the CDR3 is TGTGCCAGCAGCTCCGGACTAGCGGGAGCGGCGTACGAGCAGTACTTC.

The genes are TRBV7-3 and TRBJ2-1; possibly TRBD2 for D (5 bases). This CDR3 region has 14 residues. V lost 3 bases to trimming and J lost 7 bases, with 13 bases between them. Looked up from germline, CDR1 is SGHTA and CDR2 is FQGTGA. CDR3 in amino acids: CASSLSWTENEQFF. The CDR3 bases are TGTGCCAGCAGCTTGTCCTGGACTGAAAATGAGCAGTTCTTC.

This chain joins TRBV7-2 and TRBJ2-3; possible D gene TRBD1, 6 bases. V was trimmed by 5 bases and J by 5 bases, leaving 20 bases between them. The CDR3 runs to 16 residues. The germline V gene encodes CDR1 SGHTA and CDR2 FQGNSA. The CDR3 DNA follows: TGTGCCAGCAGCCCCAAGGGGAGCAAGGGACAAGATACGCAGTATTTT. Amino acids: CASSPKGSKGQDTQYF.

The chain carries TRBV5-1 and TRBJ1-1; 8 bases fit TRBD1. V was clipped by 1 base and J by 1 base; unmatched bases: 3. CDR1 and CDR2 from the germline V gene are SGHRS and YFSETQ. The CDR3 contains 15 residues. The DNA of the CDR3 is TGCGCCAGCAGCTTGTGGGGGACAGGGAACACTGAAGCTTTCTTT. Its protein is CASSLWGTGNTEAFF.

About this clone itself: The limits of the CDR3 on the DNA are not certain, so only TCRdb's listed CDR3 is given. Here the CDR3 reads CASSFGQGNYGYTF. This rearrangement joins TRBV5-1 to TRBJ1-2; the table's D gene call, TRBD1, was not cross checked with the DNA. Germline assignment: CDR1 SGHRS and CDR2 YFSETQ. The length of the CDR3 is 14 amino acids, counting both ends.

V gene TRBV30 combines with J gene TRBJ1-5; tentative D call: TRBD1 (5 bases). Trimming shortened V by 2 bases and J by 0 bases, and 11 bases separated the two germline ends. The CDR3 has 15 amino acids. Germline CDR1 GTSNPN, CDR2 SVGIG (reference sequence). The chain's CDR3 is CAWSLDTYSNQPQHF. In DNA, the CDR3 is TGTGCCTGGAGTCTGGACACCTATAGCAATCAGCCCCAGCATTTT.

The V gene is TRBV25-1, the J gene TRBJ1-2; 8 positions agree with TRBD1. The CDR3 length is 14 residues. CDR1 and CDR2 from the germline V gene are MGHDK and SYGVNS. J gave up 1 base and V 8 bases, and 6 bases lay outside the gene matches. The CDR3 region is CASRQTGVNYGYTF. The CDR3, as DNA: TGTGCCAGCCGCCAGACAGGGGTTAACTATGGCTACACCTTC.

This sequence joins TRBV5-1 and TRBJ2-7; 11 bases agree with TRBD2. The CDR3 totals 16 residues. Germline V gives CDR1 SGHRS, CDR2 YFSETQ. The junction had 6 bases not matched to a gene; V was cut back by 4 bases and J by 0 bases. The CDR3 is CASSPYSGRASYEQYF. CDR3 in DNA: TGCGCCAGCAGCCCATATAGCGGGAGGGCCTCCTACGAGCAGTACTTC.

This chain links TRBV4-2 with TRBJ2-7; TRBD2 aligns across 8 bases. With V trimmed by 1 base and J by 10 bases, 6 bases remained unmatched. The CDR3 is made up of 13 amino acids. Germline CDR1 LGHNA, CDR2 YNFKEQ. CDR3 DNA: TGTGCCAGCAGCCAAGTTTTCGGGACTAGACAGTACTTC. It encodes CASSQVFGTRQYF.

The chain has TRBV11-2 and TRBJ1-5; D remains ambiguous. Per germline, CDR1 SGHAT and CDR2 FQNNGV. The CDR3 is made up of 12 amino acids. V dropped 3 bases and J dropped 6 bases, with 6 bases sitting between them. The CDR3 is CASSFSGQPQHF. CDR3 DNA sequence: TGTGCCAGCAGCTTTTCGGGTCAGCCCCAGCATTTT.

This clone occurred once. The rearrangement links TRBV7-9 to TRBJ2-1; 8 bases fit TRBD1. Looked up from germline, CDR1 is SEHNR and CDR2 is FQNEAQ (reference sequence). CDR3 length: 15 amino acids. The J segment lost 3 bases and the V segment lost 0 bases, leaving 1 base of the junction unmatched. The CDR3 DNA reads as TGTGCCAGCAGCTTAGCTACAGGGGGCTACAATGAGCAGTTCTTC. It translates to CASSLATGGYNEQFF.

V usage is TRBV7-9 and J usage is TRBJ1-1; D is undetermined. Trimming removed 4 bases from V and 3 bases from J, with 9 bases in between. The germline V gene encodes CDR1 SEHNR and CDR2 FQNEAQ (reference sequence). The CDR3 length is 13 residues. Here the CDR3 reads CASSYATDTEAFF. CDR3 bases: TGTGCCAGCAGCTATGCTACGGACACTGAAGCTTTCTTT.

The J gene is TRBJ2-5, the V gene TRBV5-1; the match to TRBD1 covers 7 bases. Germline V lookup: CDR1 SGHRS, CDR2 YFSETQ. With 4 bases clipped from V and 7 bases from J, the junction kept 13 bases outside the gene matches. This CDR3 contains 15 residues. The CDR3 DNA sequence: TGCGCCAGCAGCGGATCTACAGGGGCGGTAGGGACCCAGTACTTC. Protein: CASSGSTGAVGTQYF.